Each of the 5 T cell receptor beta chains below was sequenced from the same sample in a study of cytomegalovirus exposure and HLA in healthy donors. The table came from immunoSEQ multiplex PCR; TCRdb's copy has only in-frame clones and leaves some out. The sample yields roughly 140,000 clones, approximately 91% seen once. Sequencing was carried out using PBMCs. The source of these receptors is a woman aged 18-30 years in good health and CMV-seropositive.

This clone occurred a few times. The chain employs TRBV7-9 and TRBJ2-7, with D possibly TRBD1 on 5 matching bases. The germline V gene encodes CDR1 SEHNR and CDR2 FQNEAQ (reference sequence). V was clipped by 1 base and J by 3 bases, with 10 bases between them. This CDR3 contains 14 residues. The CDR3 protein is CASSLVGAVYEQYF. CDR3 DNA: TGTGCCAGCAGCTTAGTAGGGGCGGTCTACGAGCAGTACTTC.

For the CDR3, the DNA is TGCGCCAGCAGCTTGCGGGTCGGTGGGGAGCAGTACTTC. As protein: CASSLRVGGEQYF. V and J are TRBV5-1 and TRBJ2-7; D is unresolved. CDR1 and CDR2 from the germline V gene are SGHRS and YFSETQ. V shed 1 base and J shed 7 bases, with 12 bases lying between them. There are 13 residues in the CDR3.

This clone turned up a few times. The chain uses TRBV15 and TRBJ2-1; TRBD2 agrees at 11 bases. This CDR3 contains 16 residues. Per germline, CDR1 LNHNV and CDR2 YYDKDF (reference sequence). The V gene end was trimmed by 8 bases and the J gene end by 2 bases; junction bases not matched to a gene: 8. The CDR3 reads CATSNSGRVTYNEQFF. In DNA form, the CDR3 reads TGTGCCACCTCCAATAGCGGGAGGGTAACCTACAATGAGCAGTTCTTC.

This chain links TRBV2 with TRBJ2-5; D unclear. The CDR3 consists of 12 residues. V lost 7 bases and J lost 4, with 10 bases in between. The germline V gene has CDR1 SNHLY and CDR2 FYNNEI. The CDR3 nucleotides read TGTGCCAGCACTAGGCTGGGAGAGACCCAGTACTTC. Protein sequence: CASTRLGETQYF.

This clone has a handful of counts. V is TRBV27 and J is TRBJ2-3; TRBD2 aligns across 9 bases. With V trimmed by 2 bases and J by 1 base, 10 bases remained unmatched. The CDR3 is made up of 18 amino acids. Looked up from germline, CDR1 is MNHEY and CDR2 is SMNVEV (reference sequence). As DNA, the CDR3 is TGTGCCAGCAGTTTAACCCCAGGTCTAGCGGGACGCACAGATACGCAGTATTTT. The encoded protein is CASSLTPGLAGRTDTQYF.